The entry that follows covers one TCR beta chain sequence. Germline lookup yields CDR1 MNHNS and CDR2 SASEGT. The CDR3 contains 14 residues. Trimming took off 6 bases at V and 1 base at J, with 10 bases between the two ends. From RNA transcripts, TCR beta CDR3 regions were amplified. During a first-round RT-PCR of the TCR CDR3, the HTBI primer set was used. In TCRdb, the multiplex PCR reads were re-called with MiXCR into one record per CDR3 protein. The data show fewer than 400,000 distinct CDR3 sequences, around 25% seen once. This record comes from a study of T cells in Graves' hyperthyroidism and ophthalmopathy. Exclusion of patients followed from uncontrolled infection, other autoimmune disease, pregnancy or lactation.

The TCR sequence derives from a man aged 45 to 65 with Graves' hyperthyroidism. Sequencing input: blood. V gene TRBV6-1 combines with J gene TRBJ1-5; D uncertain. DNA of the CDR3: TGTGCCAGCAGCATGAGTAGGAGCAATCAGCCCCAGCATTTT. It is translated as CASSMSRSNQPQHF.